This T cell receptor beta chain was documented in a study of T cells expressing NK-cell markers. The authors generated TCR beta cDNA through 5'RACE template switching with UMIs. TCRdb reprocessed the 5' RACE reads, keeping one entry per CDR3 protein, no DNA. Found here are around 550,000 distinct CDR3 sequences; the top ten clones hold 3.5% to 4.5%. The TCR sequence derives from a man younger than 35 in good health. The sample consisted of blood T cells: a sorted CD56 or NKG2C T cell subset, CD4+ or CD8+ T cells, or bulk PBMC T cells (not recorded which).

CDR3 loop: CASSPSRGSSNEQFF. The V call is TRBV7-3, the J call TRBJ2-1; TCRdb's D gene call, TRBD1, goes unchecked for lack of DNA. Germline values: CDR1 SGHTA, CDR2 FQGTGA. The CDR3 has 15 amino acids.